This T cell receptor beta chain derives from a study of CD4 and CD8 cells across lung adenocarcinoma regions. This clonotype is termed medium-sized. CDR3 length: 13 amino acids. Germline V gene lookup returns CDR1 MNHEY and CDR2 SMNVEV (reference sequence). The trim removed 4 bases at V and 9 bases at J, leaving 7 bases unmatched. Donors had localized lung adenocarcinoma, a non-small cell lung cancer. TCRdb recomputed calls from the PCR reads with MiXCR, one row per CDR3 protein. The sample shows about 12,000 distinct CDR3 sequences, about 45% of them seen only once. The sequence was obtained from a male donor with lung adenocarcinoma. The CD4 and CD8 labels of this study may be unreliable. Sequences were obtained from CD8+ T cells from the margin of a lung tumor. The chain employs TRBV27 and TRBJ2-7; 9 nucleotides agree with TRBD1. In DNA form, the CDR3 reads TGTGCCAGCAGTTGGGGGACAGGGATGGTGCAGTACTTC. Its protein product is CASSWGTGMVQYF.